The 24 T cell receptor beta chains below all came from one sample that was sequenced in a study of T cells in women clearing cervical HPV infection. The assay was immunoSEQ multiplex PCR, and TCRdb's table has in-frame clones only and misses some. The repertoire table contains 20,000 to 25,000 clones. Sequenced input: blood buffy coat. Receptors were obtained from a woman between 18 and 70 years old with a cervical HPV16 infection that either progressed to CIN3+ or cleared (not recorded which).

For this clone: The CDR3 goes on 3 residues after the read ends, and that part is filled in from the germline J gene. The genes are TRBV30 and TRBJ2-2; 7 positions match TRBD1. CDR1 is GTSNPN and CDR2 is SVGIG in the germline V gene (reference sequence). This CDR3 is 13 amino acids long. The part of the CDR3 DNA that was read is TGTGCCTGGAAGGGGGCGGATAATGAAAAG. It specifies CAWKGADNEK. The complete CDR3 protein is CAWKGADNEKLFF.

Worth noting for this clone: The read gets to within 3 residues of the CDR3 end, and the germline J gene fills in the rest. The chain couples TRBV7-2 to TRBJ1-1; 10 nucleotides agree with TRBD1. CDR1 is SGHTA, CDR2 FQGNSA, per germline. V trimming: 6 bases; J trimming: 3 bases; junction bases outside the gene matches: 4. The CDR3 extends over 14 amino acids. CDR3 amino acids: CASRSGTGDTEAFF. The covered CDR3 bases are TGTGCCAGCAGATCCGGGACAGGGGACACTGAA. Looking up the rest from reference TRBV7-2 and TRBJ1-1 gives the full variable domain: GAGVSQSPSNKVTEKGKDVELRCDPISGHTALYWYRQSLGQGLEFLIYFQGNSAPDKSGLPSDRFSAERTGGSVSTLTIQRTQQEDSAVYLCASRSGTGDTEAFFGQGTRLTVV.

Concerning this clone itself: From the germline J gene comes the end of the CDR3, since the read stops 3 residues before it. The V call is TRBV30, the J call TRBJ2-1; the match to TRBD2 covers 15 bases. Looked up from germline, CDR1 is GTSNPN and CDR2 is SVGIG (reference sequence). This CDR3 region has 21 residues. V lost 1 base to trimming and J lost 3 bases; unmatched junction nucleotides: 16. CDR3 DNA, as far as it was read: TGTGCCTGGAGTGGTCCCGGGACTAGCGGGGGGACCTTCGGCGGCTACAATGAG. Amino acid sequence: CAWSGPGTSGGTFGGYNE. The entire CDR3 sequence reads CAWSGPGTSGGTFGGYNEQFF.

By frequency, this clone registers medium-sized. Read coverage stops 3 residues before the CDR3 terminus; the germline J gene supplies the remainder. The chain has TRBV30 and TRBJ2-3; 8 bases agree with TRBD1. CDR3 length: 14 amino acids. V was clipped by 5 bases and J by 3 bases; unmatched bases: 7. In germline, CDR1 is GTSNPN, CDR2 SVGIG (reference sequence). Partial CDR3 DNA: TGTGCCTGGTCATACAGGGGGAAGACAGATACG. This translates into CAWSYRGKTDT. The CDR3 in full is CAWSYRGKTDTQYF.

As regards this clone: The read terminates 3 residues before the CDR3 end, so the remaining end is supplied by the germline J gene. The gene calls are TRBV5-4 and TRBJ1-2; 9 bases map to TRBD1. After removal of 3 bases from V and 5 bases from J, the junction contained 2 bases not matched to a gene. The CDR3 extends over 13 amino acids. Germline CDR1 SGHNT, CDR2 YYREEE (reference sequence). Partial CDR3 DNA: TGTGCCAGCAGCTGGGGACAGGGTTATGGC. It translates to CASSWGQGYG. The entire CDR3 protein is CASSWGQGYGYTF.

With regard to this clone: The read halts 3 residues ahead of the CDR3 end, with the missing end drawn from the germline J gene. The V and J genes are TRBV30 and TRBJ1-1, with 8 bases identical to TRBD1. The CDR3 covers 15 residues. Germline V gene data show CDR1 as GTSNPN and CDR2 as SVGIG (reference sequence). V gave up 2 bases and J gave up 4 bases; unmatched junction bases: 9. The CDR3 bases that were read are TGTGCCTGGAGTTCAGGACAGGGAGTCCGCACTGAA. Its translation: CAWSSGQGVRTE. The complete CDR3 sequence is CAWSSGQGVRTEAFF.

Comment on this clone: The read gets to within 3 residues of the CDR3 end, and the germline J gene fills in the rest. The genes are TRBV14 and TRBJ1-2; TRBD1 agrees at 8 bases. This CDR3 contains 16 residues. Germline V lookup: CDR1 SGHDN, CDR2 FVKESK. The chain's CDR3 is CASSQDWGTGPRGYTF. The sequenced CDR3 bases are TGTGCCAGCAGCCAAGATTGGGGGACAGGTCCTAGGGGC.

Worth noting for this clone: The read ends 3 residues shy of where the CDR3 ends; the end is completed using the germline J gene. The rearrangement joins TRBV5-1 to TRBJ2-5; TRBD2 matches at 11 bases. This CDR3 has 17 amino acids. The trim removed 4 bases at V and 2 bases at J, leaving 10 bases unmatched. Germline V CDR1 and CDR2: SGHRS, YFSETQ. The part of the CDR3 DNA that was read is TGCGCCAGCAGCGGAACCACCGGGACTAGCGGACAAGAGACC. Amino acid sequence: CASSGTTGTSGQET. The entire CDR3 reads CASSGTTGTSGQETQYF.

Worth noting for this clone: With the read ending 3 residues before the CDR3 end, the germline J gene is used to fill in that end. The V gene is TRBV4-2, the J gene TRBJ2-4, with 12 bases identical to TRBD1. CDR3 length equals 20 residues. Germline assignment: CDR1 LGHNA and CDR2 YNFKEQ. CDR3 DNA (partial): TGTGCCAGCAGCCAACTACACAGCCCGGGACAGGGGGCAACTGACTATGGT. It translates to CASSQLHSPGQGATDYG. The full CDR3 sequence reads CASSQLHSPGQGATDYGQYF.

CDR3 in amino acids: CAISVLRYGYTF. The sequenced part of the CDR3 DNA is TGTGCCATCTCAGTGCTCCGCTATGGC. The chain recombines TRBV10-3 with TRBJ1-2; D not resolved. Coverage ceases 3 residues before the CDR3 finishes, and the germline J gene fills in the end. This CDR3 is built from 12 residues. CDR1 and CDR2 from the germline V gene are ENHRY and SYGVKD. Trimming left V 8 bases short and J 4 bases short, with 11 bases between.

In regard to this clone: The read ends 3 residues shy of where the CDR3 ends; the end is completed using the germline J gene. V is TRBV28 and J is TRBJ1-1; 8 nucleotides match TRBD1. Germline-derived CDR1 and CDR2 are MDHEN and SYDVKM. This CDR3 region has 15 residues. With V trimmed by 5 bases and J by 5 bases, 10 bases remained unmatched. The covered CDR3 bases are TGTGCCAGCAGTCCCGGACAGGGATATTATACTGAA. It is translated as CASSPGQGYYTE. The entire CDR3 is CASSPGQGYYTEAFF.

A note on this clone: The CDR3 end falls 3 residues outside the read, so it is completed with the germline J gene. The chain employs TRBV5-1 and TRBJ2-5, with 8 bases matching TRBD1. Trimming removed 4 bases from V and 2 bases from J; junction bases left unmatched: 4. The CDR3 is 14 residues long. Per the germline V gene, CDR1 is SGHRS and CDR2 is YFSETQ. Incomplete CDR3 DNA: TGCGCCAGCAGCCAGGGGGCTTCACAAGAGACC. Its protein is CASSQGASQET. The whole CDR3 is CASSQGASQETQYF.

Regarding this clone: Coverage ceases 3 residues before the CDR3 finishes, and the germline J gene fills in the end. J is TRBJ2-1 and V is TRBV9; D is uncertain. This CDR3 has 12 residues. The germline V gene encodes CDR1 SGDLS and CDR2 YYNGEE. Trimming stripped 0 bases from V and 7 bases from J, with 5 bases between. CDR3 bases read: TGTGCCAGCAGCGTAGCCCAGAATGAG. It translates to CASSVAQNE. The CDR3, in full, reads CASSVAQNEQFF.

As regards this clone: The read ends 3 residues shy of where the CDR3 ends; the end is completed using the germline J gene. J is TRBJ2-3 and V is TRBV6-2 or TRBV6-3; D not resolved. CDR3 length: 12 residues. Germline CDR1 is MNHEY and CDR2 is SVGEGT. CDR3 DNA (partial): TGTGCCAGCAGTTACCCGTCCCCGGCG. Amino acids: CASSYPSPA. The full CDR3 protein is CASSYPSPAQYF.

The CDR3 loop reads CASITPPGGHNTEAFF. CDR3 DNA (partial): TGTGCCAGCATCACACCCCCGGGGGGTCACAACACTGAA. The V and J genes are TRBV12-3 or TRBV12-4 and TRBJ1-1; possibly TRBD1 for D (5 bases). The read comes to an end 3 residues before the CDR3 does, leaving the germline J gene to fill in the end. The CDR3 runs to 16 residues. The ends were cut back, 7 bases at V and 2 bases at J, with 20 bases in the middle.

Note on this clone: The read is 3 residues too short to cover the CDR3 end, so that end is filled in from the germline J gene. The chain joins TRBV20-1 to TRBJ2-1; 11 bases are a match to TRBD2. This CDR3 spans 16 amino acids. V lost 1 base to trimming and J lost 8 bases; unmatched junction nucleotides: 10. CDR1 and CDR2 from the germline V gene are DFQATT and SNEGSKA (reference sequence). The CDR3 spells CSARGLNSGRAHEQFF. The part of the CDR3 DNA that was read is TGCAGTGCTAGAGGACTAAATAGCGGGAGGGCCCATGAG.

Points on this clone: The CDR3 goes on 3 residues after the read ends, and that part is filled in from the germline J gene. The rearrangement joins TRBV7-6 to TRBJ1-2; 8 bases are shared with TRBD1. The germline V gene encodes CDR1 SGHVS and CDR2 FNYEAQ. CDR3 size: 15 residues. The CDR3 spells CASSSTRGPNYDYTF. The covered CDR3 bases are TGTGCCAGCAGCTCGACCAGGGGGCCCAACTACGAC.

About this clone itself: The read stops 3 residues short of the end of the CDR3; the missing end is completed from the germline J gene. The gene calls are TRBV6-2 or TRBV6-3 and TRBJ2-1; D is perhaps TRBD1 (6 bases). The CDR3 spans 16 residues. V was clipped by 7 bases and J by 7 bases, with 23 bases between them. CDR1 is MNHEY, CDR2 SVGEGT, per germline. The part of the CDR3 DNA that was read is TGTGCCAGCAAAAGCGTGAGGCAGGGGTTGTCGAATGAG. Translating it yields CASKSVRQGLSNE. The full CDR3 protein is CASKSVRQGLSNEQFF.

As concerns this clone: With the read ending 3 residues before the CDR3 end, the germline J gene is used to fill in that end. This chain links TRBV3-1 (or the pseudogene TRBV3-2) with TRBJ2-3; D unresolved. In germline, CDR1 is LGHDT, CDR2 YNNKEL (reference sequence). The CDR3 covers 15 residues. V lost 1 base and J lost 2, with 10 bases in between. The CDR3 sequence: CASSQGAIITDTQYF. The covered CDR3 bases are TGTGCCAGCAGCCAAGGAGCGATTATCACAGATACG.

On this clone: The CDR3 end falls 3 residues outside the read, so it is completed with the germline J gene. J is TRBJ1-5 and V is TRBV19; 7 positions agree with TRBD1. V shed 5 bases, J shed 4 bases, and the junction held 17 bases outside the gene matches. The CDR3 length is 18 residues. The germline V gene has CDR1 LNHDA and CDR2 SQIVND (reference sequence). CDR3 residues: CASSDKYGQARTNQPQHF. The CDR3 DNA, read in part, is TGTGCCAGTAGTGACAAATACGGACAGGCCAGAACTAATCAGCCC.

For this clone: The observed sequence ends 3 residues before the CDR3 terminus, with the missing tail filled in from the germline J gene. The gene calls are TRBV4-2 and TRBJ2-3, with D maybe TRBD2 (5 bases). This CDR3 is 13 amino acids long. The V gene's germline CDR1 is LGHNA and CDR2 YNFKEQ. Trimming stripped 10 bases from V and 6 bases from J, with 17 bases between. This chain's CDR3 is CATSVQRWDTQYF. The covered CDR3 bases are TGTGCCACCTCCGTCCAGCGGTGGGATACG.

Frequency places this clone as medium-sized. This sample includes further DNA sequences coding for the same CDR3. CDR3 sequence: CASSLVASQETQYF. The CDR3 DNA, read in part, is TGCGCCAGCAGCTTGGTAGCCAGCCAAGAGACC. The V gene is TRBV5-1, the J gene TRBJ2-5, with D unresolved. The DNA ends 3 residues before the CDR3 does, and the rest of the CDR3 is filled in from the germline J gene. Germline V gene lookup returns CDR1 SGHRS and CDR2 YFSETQ. The CDR3 spans 14 residues. The V end lost 0 bases, the J end lost 1 base, and 7 bases lay between the germline ends.

Regarding this clone: The read is 3 residues too short to cover the CDR3 end, so that end is filled in from the germline J gene. The chain combines TRBV12-3 or TRBV12-4 with TRBJ2-2; D perhaps matches TRBD1 (6 bases). CDR3 length: 16 amino acids. V shed 3 bases and J shed 5 bases, with 16 bases lying between them. Partial CDR3 DNA: TGTGCCAGCAGTTTTCGCCAGGGGAAGGGAACCGGGGAG. Translating it yields CASSFRQGKGTGE. The whole CDR3 protein is CASSFRQGKGTGELFF.

Regarding this clone: The read gets to within 3 residues of the CDR3 end, and the germline J gene fills in the rest. V usage is TRBV5-6 and J usage is TRBJ2-7; 8 bases are a match to TRBD2. V gave up 0 bases and J gave up 0 bases; unmatched junction bases: 2. CDR1 and CDR2 (germline): SGHDT, YYEEEE. This CDR3 comprises 15 residues. The chain's CDR3 is CASSLGRGDSYEQYF. CDR3 bases read: TGTGCCAGCAGCTTGGGGCGGGGGGACTCCTACGAG.